What follows are 15 T cell receptor beta chains derived from one specimen sequenced in a study of blood T cell repertoires in COVID-19. The protocol was immunoSEQ multiplex PCR, while the TCRdb copy is restricted to in-frame clones and leaves out a portion. The sample holds around 180,000 clones, about four fifths seen once. The sequenced sample consisted of peripheral blood. All receptors derive from a man aged 65-85 years with active or convalescent COVID-19.

This clone has only a few counts. The chain links TRBV6-4 to TRBJ1-2, with 10 bases identical to TRBD1. After removal of 6 bases from V and 8 bases from J, the junction contained 6 bases not matched to a gene. This CDR3 is built from 13 residues. CDR1 MRHNA and CDR2 SNTAGT come from the germline V gene. CDR3 sequence reads: CASSTGTGDGYTF. The CDR3 nucleotides are TGTGCCAGCAGCACCGGGACAGGGGACGGCTACACCTTC.

This clone came up a few times. This chain joins TRBV18 and TRBJ1-1; the D gene is possibly TRBD1 (6 bases). This CDR3 is built from 14 residues. Trimming removed 1 base at V and 6 bases at J, with 12 bases between. CDR1 is KGHSH, CDR2 LQKENI, per germline. CDR3 region: CASSPLDRSAEAFF. In DNA form, the CDR3 reads TGTGCCAGCTCACCACTCGACAGGTCCGCTGAAGCTTTCTTT.

This clone has only one observation. The V gene is TRBV5-1, the J gene TRBJ1-2; the D gene is possibly TRBD1 (5 bases). Germline V gene sequence: CDR1 SGHRS, CDR2 YFSETQ. The CDR3 is 14 amino acids. V lost 3 bases and J 7 bases, leaving 16 bases between the germline ends. The CDR3 DNA reads as TGCGCCAGCAGCTGGGCCCTTAGCGGGGGTGGCTACACCTTC. This codes for CASSWALSGGGYTF. The whole variable domain, filled in from reference TRBV5-1 and TRBJ1-2, reads KAGVTQTPRYLIKTRGQQVTLSCSPISGHRSVSWYQQTPGQGLQFLFEYFSETQRNKGNFPGRFSGRQFSNSRSEMNVSTLELGDSALYLCASSWALSGGGYTFGSGTRLTVV.

The rearrangement links TRBV2 to TRBJ1-1; D is ambiguous. CDR1 and CDR2 (germline): SNHLY, FYNNEI. Trimming pared 6 bases from V and 6 bases from J, leaving 8 bases between. CDR3 length: 11 residues. Written as DNA, the CDR3 is TGTGCCAGCAGCCAAGCCTCTGAAGCTTTCTTT. This sequence encodes CASSQASEAFF.

This chain uses TRBV20-1 with TRBJ2-3, with TRBD2 identical over 10 bases. V lost 3 bases, J lost 10 bases, and 10 bases stayed unmatched. There are 14 residues in the CDR3. Germline V gene lookup returns CDR1 DFQATT and CDR2 SNEGSKA (reference sequence). The CDR3 here is CSASGTSARGSQYF. CDR3 nucleotide sequence: TGCAGTGCTAGTGGGACTAGCGCCCGCGGGTCGCAGTATTTT.

The chain carries TRBV6-5 and TRBJ1-5, with 7 bases matching TRBD1. The J segment lost 2 bases and the V segment lost 5 bases, leaving 3 bases of the junction unmatched. Germline V lookup: CDR1 MNHEY, CDR2 SVGAGI. There are 14 residues in the CDR3. The CDR3 DNA sequence: TGTGCCAGCAGTACAACAGGGGGCAATCAGCCCCAGCATTTT. Amino acids: CASSTTGGNQPQHF.

This chain uses TRBV9 with TRBJ2-3; TRBD2 aligns across 12 bases. V shed 4 bases, J shed 6 bases, and the junction held 6 bases outside the gene matches. Germline V lookup: CDR1 SGDLS, CDR2 YYNGEE. The CDR3 sequence is 15 residues long. As DNA, the CDR3 is TGTGCCAGCAGCACGCTACTAGCGGGAGGCGATACGCAGTATTTT. Its protein is CASSTLLAGGDTQYF.

The CDR3 nucleotides are TGTGCCAGCAGCTTGAGCGGGAACCCCCTCGAGCAGTACTTC. Translation gives CASSLSGNPLEQYF. The V call is TRBV5-6, the J call TRBJ2-7; TRBD2 matches at 7 bases. The germline gives CDR1 SGHDT, CDR2 YYEEEE. The CDR3 is 14 residues long. V gave up 1 base and J gave up 6 bases; unmatched junction bases: 7.

V is TRBV19 and J is TRBJ1-1; no definite D call. V lost 5 bases and J lost 2, with 12 bases in between. The CDR3 is 14 residues long. Germline CDR1 reads LNHDA; CDR2 reads SQIVND (reference sequence). The CDR3 DNA reads TGTGCCAGTAGTCTCGGTTTTTCCAACACTGAAGCTTTCTTT. Residues: CASSLGFSNTEAFF.

The V gene is TRBV11-2, the J gene TRBJ2-1; no definite D call. V was clipped by 2 bases and J by 9 bases, with 8 bases between them. There are 12 residues in the CDR3. Germline V gives CDR1 SGHAT, CDR2 FQNNGV. The CDR3 DNA sequence: TGTGCCAGCAGCTTATCCTTCAGTGAGCAGTTCTTC. This gives the protein CASSLSFSEQFF.

This clone was counted only a few times. This chain joins TRBV2 and TRBJ1-1; unclear D gene. This CDR3 is 12 amino acids long. Germline lookup yields CDR1 SNHLY and CDR2 FYNNEI. Trimming left V 3 bases short and J 5 bases short, with 7 bases between. As DNA, the CDR3 is TGTGCCAGCAGTGATGAGACTACTGAAGCTTTCTTT. It is translated as CASSDETTEAFF.

This clone has just a few counts. This chain uses TRBV7-2 with TRBJ1-1, with 8 bases identical to TRBD1. J was trimmed by 1 base and V by 4 bases; bases with no gene match: 2. The germline gives CDR1 SGHTA, CDR2 FQGNSA. The CDR3 is 14 amino acids. The CDR3 region has the DNA TGTGCCAGCAGCTGGGACAGGACGAACACTGAAGCTTTCTTT. Translation gives CASSWDRTNTEAFF.

The sample holds one count of this clone. The rearrangement uses TRBV5-1 and TRBJ1-1; TRBD1 matches at 9 bases. CDR3 length: 15 amino acids. V lost 4 bases to trimming and J lost 4 bases; unmatched junction nucleotides: 8. Looked up from germline, CDR1 is SGHRS and CDR2 is YFSETQ. CDR3 DNA: TGCGCCAGCAGCGGTGGGACAGGGAGGTTCACTGAAGCTTTCTTT. This sequence encodes CASSGGTGRFTEAFF.

The DNA of the CDR3 is TGCGCCAGCAGCTTGGTAGGGGCGACCTACGAGCAGTACTTC. Residues: CASSLVGATYEQYF. The rearrangement uses TRBV5-1 and TRBJ2-7; TRBD1 might be the D (5 bases). With 0 bases removed from V and 2 bases from J, the gap between germline ends came to 9 bases. Per germline, CDR1 SGHRS and CDR2 YFSETQ. This CDR3 comprises 14 residues.

The chain has TRBV18 and TRBJ2-1; D may be TRBD2 (6 bases). The germline V and J ends were trimmed by 0 bases and 5 bases, with 17 bases remaining between them. The CDR3 loop spans 17 amino acids. CDR1 is KGHSH, CDR2 LQKENI, per germline. The DNA of the CDR3 is TGTGCCAGCTCACCACCGGACGTCAGGACTACCCACAATGAGCAGTTCTTC. It translates to CASSPPDVRTTHNEQFF.